There are a few counts of the clone carrying this TCR beta chain. The data derive from a study of blood T cell repertoires in COVID-19. Study-level information: Samples of COVID-19 (acute and convalescent) were obtained from the United States, Italy and Spain.

Libraries were prepared by immunoSEQ multiplex PCR; TCRdb keeps only in-frame clonotypes and omits some of them. The sample consists of about 140,000 clones, 70% to 90% of them appearing once. This receptor was taken from a woman aged 45 to 65 with acute COVID-19. Material for sequencing was PBMCs or T cells enriched from blood (not recorded which).

This chain's CDR3 is CASSISTGDSLYEQYF. The CDR3 DNA is TGTGCCAGTAGTATTTCTACTGGGGACAGCCTCTACGAGCAGTACTTC. The chain recombines TRBV19 with TRBJ2-7, with 7 bases matching TRBD1. V lost 3 bases and J lost 3; bases outside the gene matches: 11. Looked up from germline, CDR1 is LNHDA and CDR2 is SQIVND (reference sequence). The CDR3 totals 16 residues.